The 10 T cell receptor beta chains in this list originate from one sample, sequenced in a study of T-cell reconstitution after alpha-beta-depleted transplantation in children. Molecular barcoding with unique molecular identifiers was used for the TCRbeta library. Each CDR3 protein is one row after TCRdb ran MiXCR on the PCR reads. The table includes hundreds of thousands of distinct CDR3 sequences, around 13% detected once. The sample here was PBMCs, taken before TCRalphabeta/CD19-depleted stem cell transplant. All receptors derive from a girl aged 2 to 10 with congenital amegakaryocytic thrombocytopenia, due to receive a stem cell transplant.

This clonotype was observed at least ten times. The V gene is TRBV12-3 or TRBV12-4, the J gene TRBJ2-2, with 10 bases lining up with TRBD2. V shed 5 bases and J 7 bases; nucleotides not matched to a gene: 10. The CDR3 has 16 amino acids. CDR3 in amino acids: CASSPRLAGLIGELFF. The CDR3 DNA follows: TGTGCCAGCAGTCCGAGACTAGCGGGCCTAATCGGGGAGCTGTTTTTT.

This clonotype has ten or more counts. The gene calls are TRBV4-1 and TRBJ1-2, with D perhaps matching TRBD1 (5 bases). The CDR3 is 15 amino acids. V lost 1 base to trimming and J lost 2 bases, with 11 bases between them. Germline CDR1 and CDR2: MGHRA and YSYEKL. DNA of the CDR3: TGCGCCAGCAGCCAAGCCCCCCCAGGGAACTATGGCTACACCTTC. It encodes CASSQAPPGNYGYTF.

This clonotype was observed at least ten times. The chain recombines TRBV28 with TRBJ2-5; unclear D gene. The CDR3 has 13 amino acids. CDR1 and CDR2 (germline): MDHEN, SYDVKM. Trimming left V 2 bases short and J 5 bases short, with 9 bases between. Written as DNA, the CDR3 is TGTGCCAGCAGTTTAGGGAACGACGAGACCCAGTACTTC. It yields the protein CASSLGNDETQYF.

Many counts were recorded for this clonotype. The V gene is TRBV20-1, the J gene TRBJ2-3, with TRBD2 identical over 8 bases. Trimming took 5 bases from V and 4 from J; bases not matched to a gene: 11. The CDR3 extends over 15 amino acids. Germline V gives CDR1 DFQATT, CDR2 SNEGSKA (reference sequence). The CDR3 reads CSAHDSGTPPDTQYF. In DNA, the CDR3 is TGCAGTGCTCATGATAGCGGGACCCCCCCAGATACGCAGTATTTT.

This clonotype was picked up a small number of times. This chain links TRBV12-3 or TRBV12-4 with TRBJ2-5; D tentatively reads TRBD1 or TRBD2 (5 bases each). V was cut by 5 bases and J by 4 bases, with 14 bases left in between. The CDR3 extends over 14 amino acids. The CDR3 DNA sequence: TGTGCCAGCAGTCCGGGACCGATGGGAGAGACCCAGTACTTC. Its protein is CASSPGPMGETQYF.

There are a few counts of this clonotype. This sequence joins TRBV7-9 and TRBJ1-1, with D perhaps TRBD1 (6 bases). V was trimmed by 5 bases and J by 4 bases, leaving 23 bases between them. Germline CDR1 SEHNR, CDR2 FQNEAQ (reference sequence). CDR3 length: 17 amino acids. The DNA for the CDR3 is TGTGCCAGCAGCCCTGGGGGGCTGATTGGGATTGGCACTGAAGCTTTCTTT. Translating it yields CASSPGGLIGIGTEAFF.

The V and J genes are TRBV20-1 and TRBJ2-5; 9 bases line up with TRBD2. Trimming at V came to 2 bases and at J to 4 bases, leaving 11 bases not matched to a gene. This CDR3 contains 16 residues. The germline CDR1 and CDR2 sequences are DFQATT and SNEGSKA (reference sequence). CDR3 bases: TGCAGTGCTAGAAGGATTCGGCGGGAGGGCCCAGAGACCCAGTACTTC. It is translated as CSARRIRREGPETQYF.

This clonotype was detected many times. The rearrangement links TRBV12-3 or TRBV12-4 to TRBJ2-7, with D unresolved. The CDR3 contains 11 residues. Trimming left V 3 bases short and J 7 bases short, with 7 bases between. As DNA, the CDR3 is TGTGCCAGCAGTTTTCGTGGTGAGCAGTACTTC. It yields the protein CASSFRGEQYF.

The chain has TRBV11-2 and TRBJ2-2; perhaps TRBD1 as D (5 bases). Germline CDR1 reads SGHAT; CDR2 reads FQNNGV. V lost 10 bases to trimming and J lost 0 bases, with 12 bases between them. This CDR3 spans 14 amino acids. CDR3 loop: CAILTVTNTGELFF. CDR3 sequence (DNA): TGTGCCATACTGACAGTTACGAACACCGGGGAGCTGTTTTTT. Full variable domain (remainder filled in from reference TRBV11-2 and TRBJ2-2): EAGVAQSPRYKIIEKRQSVAFWCNPISGHATLYWYQQILGQGPKLLIQFQNNGVVDDSQLPKDRFSAERLKGVDSTLKIQPAKLEDSAVYLCAILTVTNTGELFFGEGSRLTVL.

The CDR3 DNA follows: TGCAGTCCCCGGGTCGGCAGGGAAGAGACCCAGTACTTC. Translating it yields CSPRVGREETQYF. V is TRBV20-1 and J is TRBJ2-5; maybe TRBD1 (5 bases). There are 13 residues in the CDR3. Germline-derived CDR1 and CDR2 are DFQATT and SNEGSKA (reference sequence). V shed 8 bases and J shed 3 bases, with 16 bases lying between them.